The TCR beta chain described here comes from a study of control samples from healthy donors and cancer patients. V shed 2 bases and J shed 6 bases, with 9 bases lying between them. This CDR3 has 13 amino acids. Germline V gene sequence: CDR1 SGDLS, CDR2 YYNGEE. The table came from immunoSEQ multiplex PCR; TCRdb's copy has only in-frame clones and leaves some out. The sample shows 140,000 or so clones, about 89% of them seen only once. This chain links TRBV9 with TRBJ2-1; D gene uncertain. The TCR comes from a young man in good health. The sequenced sample consisted of blood. The CDR3 nucleotides are TGTGCCAGCAGCGTCGACATCCCCAATGAGCAGTTCTTC. Its protein product is CASSVDIPNEQFF.